This T cell receptor (beta chain) stems from a study of long-term antiretroviral therapy in people with HIV. Study-wide results and limits: Blood in the study was drawn between 2004 and 2017, possibly under older ART regimens, which may be less effective than current ones. Repertoires looked antigen-experienced, with only a slight naive shift after ART. An increase in diversity followed ART, yet levels stayed below transplant donor controls.

The immunoSEQ assay was v3.0, run at survey level. Per-sample sequencing targets were roughly 35,000-55,000 T-cell genomes. Sequencing was performed with immunoSEQ multiplex PCR; in TCRdb, only in-frame clones are kept and a portion is missing. The table lists fewer than 35,000 clones, roughly 80% of them singletons. As regards this clone: As yet, its antigen is unknown.

Per germline, CDR1 SGHRS and CDR2 YFSETQ. V was pared by 4 bases and J by 2 bases, with 10 bases between. The CDR3 has 13 residues. This clonotype originated in a young man with HIV. This chain uses TRBV5-1 with TRBJ2-7; no reliable D call. Specimen: unsorted PBMCs, collected 0.4 years before starting antiretroviral therapy. The CDR3 sequence: CASSVDTTYEQYF. For the CDR3, the DNA is TGCGCCAGCAGCGTAGACACCACCTACGAGCAGTACTTC.